The sequence of this T cell receptor (beta chain) was determined in a study of OX40 agonist ivuxolimab in advanced cancers. At least ten counts were recorded for this clone. The CDR3 loop spans 16 amino acids. CDR1 is SGDLS, CDR2 YYNGEE, per germline. V was clipped by 0 bases and J by 1 base; unmatched bases: 5. The data were produced by immunoSEQ multiplex PCR, yet TCRdb's version contains in-frame clones alone and is incomplete. The profile shows over 20,000 clones, approximately 75% of them singletons. The chain employs TRBV9 and TRBJ2-5, with 8 bases lining up with TRBD2. The input for sequencing was CD4+ or CD8+ T cells sorted from blood, taken in a trial of the OX40 agonist ivuxolimab. This clonotype was sampled from an adult with an advanced solid tumor such as melanoma, head and neck, liver or kidney cancer. The CDR3 loop is CASSVGNGGGQETQYF. Here the CDR3 DNA reads TGTGCCAGCAGCGTAGGCAACGGGGGGGGCCAAGAGACCCAGTACTTC.